This paragraph reports one TCR beta chain. V was clipped by 0 bases and J by 4 bases, with 29 bases between them. The CDR3 contains 20 residues. Germline lookup yields CDR1 DFQATT and CDR2 SNEGSKA (reference sequence). Time point here: newly diagnosed GD, antithyroid drugs for less than 3 months. Isolated PBMC RNA provided the starting material for the TCR library. This sample stems from a study of regulatory T cells in long-lasting Graves disease. Arm-PCR of CDR3 regions with iRepertoire HTBI primers generated TCR beta libraries. MiXCR was run by TCRdb on the multiplex PCR reads, yielding one entry per CDR3 protein. The data show a few hundred thousand distinct CDR3 sequences, with approximately 16% seen just once and roughly 8% held by the top ten. These data also featured in a second study, about T cells in Graves' hyperthyroidism and ophthalmopathy. This second report adds: Diagnostic assessment was based on clinical symptoms, serum thyroxine and TRAb, thyroid ultrasound and orbital computed tomography.

The receptor's source is a middle-aged woman with Graves disease. The sample was peripheral blood mononuclear cells (PBMCs), taken at new diagnosis, from a patient treated with antithyroid drugs. The chain links TRBV20-1 to TRBJ2-3, with D perhaps TRBD1 or TRBD2 (7 bases each). As DNA, the CDR3 is TGCAGTGCTAGAGATCGAGCGGTGCTGAGGGGAGGGGGCGTTTCAGATACGCAGTATTTT. It translates to CSARDRAVLRGGGVSDTQYF.